These 16 T cell receptor beta chains share one sample of origin, sequenced in a study. TCRdb re-called the 5' RACE reads with MiXCR, one entry per CDR3 protein. This table has tens of thousands of distinct CDR3 sequences, around 28% appearing once. Sequenced: naive CD4+ T cells sorted from blood. The subset: naive CD4+ T cells, CD4+CD45RA+CD25-. The receptors here all came from a female donor with breast cancer.

The rearrangement uses TRBV15 and TRBJ1-2; TRBD1 matches 10 bases. The V gene's germline CDR1 is LNHNV and CDR2 YYDKDF (reference sequence). The V segment lost 2 bases and the J segment 8 bases; nucleotides outside the gene matches: 8. CDR3 length equals 15 residues. The CDR3 sequence: CATSRPGTGVGGYTF. CDR3 nucleotides: TGTGCCACCAGCAGACCCGGGACAGGGGTCGGCGGCTACACCTTC.

This chain links TRBV7-9 with TRBJ2-3, with 10 bases fitting TRBD2. V gave up 5 bases and J gave up 2 bases; unmatched junction bases: 16. The V gene's germline CDR1 is SEHNR and CDR2 FQNEAQ (reference sequence). The CDR3 runs to 19 residues. DNA for the CDR3: TGTGCCAGCAGCGAATTCCCCTCCAGCGGGAGGGCCCCCACAGATACGCAGTATTTT. Translating it yields CASSEFPSSGRAPTDTQYF.

Turning to this clonotype: Since no conserved phenylalanine or tryptophan closes the CDR3, a read error is the likely cause. It is unclear where the CDR3 begins or ends on the DNA, so no DNA is shown, and the CDR3 is as TCRdb lists it. J is TRBJ1-4 and V is TRBV6-1. Inclusive of both ends, the CDR3 amounts to 14 amino acids. Germline CDR1 MNHNS, CDR2 SASEGT. The CDR3 sequence is CASREGREKEKRGG.

This clonotype occurred a few times. The rearrangement links TRBV2 to TRBJ2-5; no clear D. V lost 4 bases and J 2 bases, leaving 8 bases between the germline ends. CDR1 and CDR2 (germline): SNHLY, FYNNEI. This CDR3 is 13 amino acids long. As DNA, the CDR3 is TGTGCCAGCAGTGTGCCAGTACAAGAGACCCAGTACTTC. Protein: CASSVPVQETQYF.

This clonotype showed up many times. The gene calls are TRBV29-1 and TRBJ2-2, with D tentatively TRBD1 (5 bases). This CDR3 region has 13 residues. V lost 3 bases and J 2 bases, leaving 7 bases between the germline ends. Germline values: CDR1 SQVTM, CDR2 ANQGSEA. The CDR3 sequence: CSVDRDNTGELFF. The CDR3 DNA sequence: TGCAGCGTTGACAGGGATAACACCGGGGAGCTGTTTTTT.

The chain couples TRBV7-2 to TRBJ1-3; D perhaps matches TRBD1 (6 bases). V dropped 5 bases and J dropped 9 bases, with 26 bases sitting between them. This CDR3 contains 17 residues. Per germline, CDR1 SGHTA and CDR2 FQGNSA. The CDR3: CASSLLPGHSTYATIYF. The DNA for the CDR3 is TGTGCCAGCAGCCTTTTACCGGGACATTCAACTTATGCCACCATATATTTT.

V usage is TRBV4-1 and J usage is TRBJ2-5; 8 nucleotides line up with TRBD2. With 0 bases clipped from V and 1 base from J, the junction kept 7 bases outside the gene matches. CDR3 size: 17 residues. Germline CDR1 is MGHRA and CDR2 is YSYEKL. CDR3 sequence (DNA): TGCGCCAGCAGCCAAGATTTGGCTAGCGGGTGCCAAGAGACCCAGTACTTC. It translates to CASSQDLASGCQETQYF.

This clonotype occurred a few times. The chain links TRBV4-1 to TRBJ2-2; D might be TRBD1 (5 bases). Germline CDR1 and CDR2: MGHRA and YSYEKL. Deletions cut 7 bases from V and 4 bases from J, with 22 bases between. The CDR3 runs 17 residues. CDR3: CASKGADMGLSTGELFF. CDR3 in DNA: TGCGCCAGCAAAGGTGCGGACATGGGCTTGAGCACCGGGGAGCTGTTTTTT.

V gene TRBV25-1 combines with J gene TRBJ2-7; 9 bases are shared with TRBD2. The CDR3 runs to 18 residues. CDR1 MGHDK and CDR2 SYGVNS come from the germline V gene. Trimming removed 7 bases from V and 5 bases from J; junction bases left unmatched: 21. CDR3 sequence reads: CASTPGAGIGTSIDEQYF. The CDR3 DNA follows: TGTGCCAGCACTCCCGGTGCGGGCATAGGGACTAGCATCGACGAGCAGTACTTC.

This clonotype was picked up a small number of times. The CDR3 DNA is TGCAGTGCAAGGGAGAGTCCTTCCTACAATGAGCAGTTCTTC. Its translation is CSARESPSYNEQFF. This chain joins TRBV20-1 and TRBJ2-1, with a tentative D call TRBD2 (5 bases). This CDR3 is 14 amino acids long. Trimming shortened V by 6 bases and J by 1 base, and 13 bases separated the two germline ends. Germline loops: CDR1 DFQATT, CDR2 SNEGSKA (reference sequence).

The chain recombines TRBV20-1 with TRBJ2-3; D may be TRBD1 (7 bases). V was trimmed by 3 bases and J by 3 bases, leaving 16 bases between them. The CDR3 is 15 residues long. CDR1 DFQATT and CDR2 SNEGSKA come from the germline V gene (reference sequence). CDR3 DNA: TGCAGTGCTAGTGGAGGGGGCATCGGGACAGATACGCAGTATTTT. Its translation is CSASGGGIGTDTQYF.

This clonotype was seen more than once but under ten times. This sequence joins TRBV5-1 and TRBJ2-5; D possibly corresponds to TRBD2 (5 bases). In germline, CDR1 is SGHRS, CDR2 YFSETQ. The V gene lost 2 bases and the J gene lost 4 bases, with 18 bases spanning the gap. The CDR3 spans 16 residues. CDR3 coding DNA: TGCGCCAGCAGCTTCTCCCCCGGACGGGGATCAGAGACCCAGTACTTC. Its translation is CASSFSPGRGSETQYF.

This clonotype was observed a few times. The chain uses TRBV4-1 and TRBJ1-2; D is unclear. Germline loops: CDR1 MGHRA, CDR2 YSYEKL. The CDR3 extends over 13 amino acids. Trimming cost V 0 bases and J 8 bases, with 10 bases left between them. The CDR3 reads CASSQEGRPGYTF. The CDR3 DNA reads as TGCGCCAGCAGCCAAGAAGGCAGGCCCGGCTACACCTTC.

This chain uses TRBV12-3 or TRBV12-4 with TRBJ2-7; D uncertain. Trimming took off 1 base at V and 1 base at J, with 8 bases between the two ends. CDR3 length: 14 residues. The DNA of the CDR3 is TGTGCCAGCAGTTTAGTTACGGTTTCCTACGAGCAGTACTTC. Translating gives CASSLVTVSYEQYF.

About this clonotype: Likely a read error: the CDR3 ends without its conserved phenylalanine or tryptophan. V is TRBV5-1 and J is TRBJ1-1; 8 positions agree with TRBD1. CDR1 and CDR2 from the germline V gene are SGHRS and YFSETQ. CDR3 length equals 18 residues. V was pared by 0 bases and J by 4 bases, with 14 bases of the junction left unmatched. DNA of the CDR3: TGCGCCAGCAGCTTGGGTTCTCTGGGCAGGGGGCCGAGCACTGAAGCTTTCCTT. It codes for CASSLGSLGRGPSTEAFL.

This clonotype was counted only a few times. The chain uses TRBV24-1 and TRBJ2-1; D is tentatively TRBD1 or TRBD2 (5 bases each). Trimming left V 2 bases short and J 5 bases short, with 12 bases between. The CDR3 extends over 15 amino acids. CDR1 is KGHDR, CDR2 SFDVKD, per germline. In DNA, the CDR3 is TGTGCCACCAGTGATTCGGGACCGAAAAACAATGAGCAGTTCTTC. Protein: CATSDSGPKNNEQFF.